These 4 T cell receptor beta chains share one sample of origin, sequenced in a study of CD8 T cells in Susac syndrome. Random hexamers were used to reverse transcribe 0.5 to 1 ug of RNA. One entry per CDR3 protein results from TCRdb running MiXCR on the immunoSEQ multiplex PCR reads. The sample yields around 300,000 distinct CDR3 sequences, roughly 90% seen once. Material for sequencing was CD8+ T cells from PBMCs. All receptors come from a human donor with multiple sclerosis.

The genes are TRBV24-1 and TRBJ2-2; D gene uncertain. This CDR3 comprises 15 residues. Germline lookup yields CDR1 KGHDR and CDR2 SFDVKD. Deletions cut 5 bases from V and 0 bases from J, with 9 bases between. The CDR3 region has the DNA TGTGCCACCAGTGGAAAGGAGACGAACACCGGGGAGCTGTTTTTT. Its protein product is CATSGKETNTGELFF.

The chain is built from TRBV28 and TRBJ1-1; a possible D gene is TRBD1 (5 bases). The ends were cut back, 8 bases at V and 0 bases at J, with 10 bases in the middle. The CDR3 totals 13 residues. In germline, CDR1 is MDHEN, CDR2 SYDVKM. CDR3 in DNA: TGTGCCAGCCGGGGGGGACTGAACACTGAAGCTTTCTTT. Amino acid sequence: CASRGGLNTEAFF.

This clonotype has just a few counts. The chain combines TRBV7-9 with TRBJ2-7; TRBD2 is a possible D gene (5 bases). V was trimmed by 5 bases and J by 2 bases, leaving 19 bases between them. Germline-derived CDR1 and CDR2 are SEHNR and FQNEAQ (reference sequence). The CDR3 is 16 amino acids. The CDR3: CASSRVEGALAYEQYF. In DNA form, the CDR3 reads TGTGCCAGCAGCCGCGTAGAGGGAGCTCTCGCCTACGAGCAGTACTTC.

The chain recombines TRBV29-1 with TRBJ1-1, with a possible D match to TRBD1 (5 bases). CDR3 size: 13 residues. The germline V and J ends were trimmed by 5 bases and 1 base, with 11 bases remaining between them. The germline CDR1 and CDR2 sequences are SQVTM and ANQGSEA. CDR3 in amino acids: CSVYFTGNTEAFF. Here the CDR3 DNA reads TGCAGCGTTTATTTTACAGGGAACACTGAAGCTTTCTTT. The full variable domain, in which reference TRBV29-1 and TRBJ1-1 provide the parts outside the CDR3, is SAVISQKPSRDICQRGTSLTIQCQVDSQVTMMFWYRQQPGQSLTLIATANQGSEATYESGFVIDKFPISRPNLTFSTLTVSNMSPEDSSIYLCSVYFTGNTEAFFGQGTRLTVV.